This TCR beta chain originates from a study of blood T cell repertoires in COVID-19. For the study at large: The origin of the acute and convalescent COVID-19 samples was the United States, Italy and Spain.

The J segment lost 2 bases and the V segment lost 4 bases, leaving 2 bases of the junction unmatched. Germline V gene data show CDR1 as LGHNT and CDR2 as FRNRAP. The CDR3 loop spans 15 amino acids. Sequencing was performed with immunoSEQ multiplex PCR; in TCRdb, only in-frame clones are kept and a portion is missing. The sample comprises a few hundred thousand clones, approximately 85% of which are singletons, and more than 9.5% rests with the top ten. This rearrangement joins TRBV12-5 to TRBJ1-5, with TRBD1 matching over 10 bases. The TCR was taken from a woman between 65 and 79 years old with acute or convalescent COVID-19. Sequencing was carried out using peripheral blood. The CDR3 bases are TGTGCTAGTGGTTGGACAGGGGGAGGCAATCAGCCCCAGCATTTT. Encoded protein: CASGWTGGGNQPQHF.